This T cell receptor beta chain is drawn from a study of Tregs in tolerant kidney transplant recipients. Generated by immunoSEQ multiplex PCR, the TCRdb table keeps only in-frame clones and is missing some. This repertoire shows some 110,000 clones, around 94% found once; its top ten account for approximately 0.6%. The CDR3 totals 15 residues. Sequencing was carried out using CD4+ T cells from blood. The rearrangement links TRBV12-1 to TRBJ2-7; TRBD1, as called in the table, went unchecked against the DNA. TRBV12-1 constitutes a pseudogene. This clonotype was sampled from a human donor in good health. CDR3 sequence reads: CASSLSGTGGREQYF. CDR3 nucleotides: TGTGCCAGCAGCTTATCCGGGACAGGGGGCAGAGAGCAGTACTTC.